The present entry profiles one TCR beta chain with its context. Only a few counts were recorded for this clonotype. Its antigen is unknown. There are no base qualities to consult, and no much larger clone falls within one base. The sample is drawn from a study of T-cell memory formation after mild COVID-19 (dated by TCRdb to about 2021). Background for the entire study: TCR sequence clusters from the two donors were found to be largely donor specific. The cohort was made up of two young adult volunteers, one female and one male, who were previously healthy. In a couple of donors, T-cell clones that expanded and contracted after mild COVID-19 were followed by sequencing TCRalpha and TCRbeta repertoires longitudinally. Broad study findings and their caveats: Balanced CD4/CD8 phenotypes were observed for clones contracting from day 15 to 85, whereas a bias towards CD4+ was observed for a second wave of clones expanding from day 15 to 37. SARS-CoV-2 specificity was not confirmed for the second-wave clones peaking on day 37. Some responding clones were detected in pre-infection memory, which suggested that pre-existing cross-reactive memory T cells had joined the SARS-CoV-2 response. Contracting CD4+ clones were found mainly in CM and EM memory subsets, while CD8+ clones were enriched in EMRA. The study covered only two mild cases, and larger cohorts including severe cases with pre-infection samples were considered necessary.

Sequencing used an Illumina NovaSeq 6000. cDNA libraries for TCRalpha and TCRbeta were prepared by 5'RACE using constant-segment primers, with sample barcodes and unique molecular identifiers added. Trizol reagent was used to extract RNA from every sample. The libraries were amplified in two PCR steps, and the second step added a second sample barcode and Illumina TruSeq adapters. The libraries were sequenced on an Illumina NovaSeq using 2 x 150 bp paired-end reads. Regarding the original processing steps: Reads were demultiplexed and collapsed into UMI-guided consensus sequences with migec v1.2.7. Using mixcr v2.1.11, the UMI consensuses were aligned to TRA and TRB V and J templates and assembled into clonotypes. Expanded or contracted clonotypes were those called significant by both edgeR and NoisET, with noise models trained on biological replicates. For edgeR calls, a false discovery rate-adjusted p below 0.01 and a log2 fold-change threshold of 1 were applied. As an exploratory analysis of dynamics, max-normalized trajectories of the 1000 most abundant clonotypes were examined with PCA combined with hierarchical clustering. Separately sequenced CD4+ and CD8+ repertoires were used to assign the CD4 or CD8 phenotype of responding clones. TCRdb ran its own pipeline on the public reads, namely fastp trimming at Q25 and MiXCR clone calling, and kept in-frame beta chains. Here each entry gathers all rows of one CDR3 protein and keeps the most common genes and DNA. The V and J calls were not made by the authors but by TCRdb's processing. Here the sample has a few hundred thousand distinct CDR3 sequences; approximately 22% occur a single time. The ten largest account for about 21% of the sample.

V is clipped by 2 bases and J by 7 bases, and the sequence between their germline boundaries is 14 bases long. CDR1 and CDR2 (SEHNR, FQNEAQ) derive from the germline V gene (reference sequence). From cysteine to phenylalanine, the CDR3 is 14 amino acids long. The entry retains the CDR3 DNA only, 42 bases that are in frame from base 1. PBMCs were isolated by Ficoll-Paque density gradient centrifugation. The chain is made from TRBV7-9 and TRBJ1-2; the D gene remains uncertain. Sequenced sample: PBMCs or a T cell subset sorted from them (not recorded which). The source of this sequence is a man younger than 35 who had mild COVID-19 (a few samples of this study predate the infection). The sample titles of this study are shuffled in the database, so cell type and time point are left out; the donor was told from shared clones. CDR3 protein: CASSLPVVQSGYTF. The nucleotide sequence is given as TGTGCCAGCAGCTTACCGGTGGTTCAGTCTGGCTACACCTTC.